Each of the 30 T cell receptor beta chains below was sequenced from the same sample in a study of vaccination effects on CD4 cells after COVID-19. These receptors are not linked to any known antigen. Viral peptide pools were used in the ViraFEST assay to expand antigen-specific CD4+ T cells, and sequencing came afterward. Following culture for 9 to 11 days, CD4+ T cells were isolated. The vaccine given was either BNT162b2 or mRNA-1273, in two doses. Data came from immunoSEQ multiplex PCR; TCRdb stores just in-frame clones and leaves some out. The data show 80,000 to 95,000 clones, with roughly 73% seen just once and 0.85% to 1.2% held by the top ten. This specimen was CD4+ T cells from PBMCs cultured with HCoV-OC43 spike peptides, taken after COVID-19 vaccination. Subset defined: HCoV-OC43 spike overlapping peptide pool stimulation. The origin of the receptors is a human donor who received a COVID-19 vaccine.

This chain links TRBV6-5 with TRBJ2-1; D perhaps matches TRBD1 (6 bases). Germline V lookup: CDR1 MNHEY, CDR2 SVGAGI. V gave up 5 bases and J gave up 8 bases, with 16 bases separating them. The length of the CDR3 is 14 residues. For the CDR3, the DNA is TGTGCCAGCAGTCAACAGGGTATGAGGGATGAGCAGTTCTTC. It specifies CASSQQGMRDEQFF.

The chain combines TRBV6-2 or TRBV6-3 with TRBJ1-4, with D uncertain. Trimming stripped 2 bases from V and 7 bases from J, with 11 bases between. The CDR3 extends over 14 amino acids. Germline CDR1 reads MNHEY; CDR2 reads SVGEGT. CDR3 in DNA: TGTGCCAGCAGTTACCGTGCTGGGAGTGAAAAACTGTTTTTT. Translated: CASSYRAGSEKLFF.

V is TRBV16 and J is TRBJ1-6, with D unclear. Germline CDR1 is KGHSY and CDR2 is FQNENV. V was pared by 4 bases and J by 7 bases, with 8 bases between. The CDR3 runs to 13 residues. The CDR3 nucleotides read TGTGCCAGCAGCCTCCACATGAATTCACCCCTCCACTTT. Translated: CASSLHMNSPLHF.

The genes are TRBV19 and TRBJ2-3, with TRBD1 matching over 8 bases. V lost 4 bases and J lost 0; bases outside the gene matches: 3. Looked up from germline, CDR1 is LNHDA and CDR2 is SQIVND (reference sequence). This CDR3 comprises 15 residues. The CDR3 reads CASSRTGTSTDTQYF. The CDR3 nucleotides read TGTGCCAGTAGTAGGACAGGGACCAGCACAGATACGCAGTATTTT.

V is TRBV25-1 and J is TRBJ1-5; D possibly corresponds to TRBD1 (5 bases). Germline CDR1 and CDR2: MGHDK and SYGVNS. The length of the CDR3 is 13 residues. V lost 4 bases and J lost 4, with 8 bases in between. CDR3 protein: CASSAEGNQPQHF. The DNA of the CDR3 is TGTGCCAGCAGTGCGGAGGGGAATCAGCCCCAGCATTTT.

The V call is TRBV5-1, the J call TRBJ2-7; D not resolved. Germline values: CDR1 SGHRS, CDR2 YFSETQ. This CDR3 has 14 amino acids. Deletions cut 2 bases from V and 4 bases from J, with 13 bases between. CDR3 loop: CASSFHPARYEQYV. The DNA of the CDR3 is TGCGCCAGCAGCTTCCACCCCGCTCGATACGAGCAGTACGTC.

The rearrangement uses TRBV2 and TRBJ2-5; 9 nucleotides line up with TRBD2. CDR1 and CDR2 (germline): SNHLY, FYNNEI. This CDR3 is 15 amino acids long. Losses at the gene ends were 3 bases for V and 7 bases for J; bases not matched to a gene: 9. CDR3: CASSDTTSGPGTQYF. The CDR3 DNA reads TGTGCCAGCAGTGATACGACTAGCGGTCCGGGGACCCAGTACTTC. The full variable domain, in which reference TRBV2 and TRBJ2-5 provide the parts outside the CDR3, is EPEVTQTPSHQVTQMGQEVILRCVPISNHLYFYWYRQILGQKVEFLVSFYNNEISEKSEIFDDQFSVERPDGSNFTLKIRSTKLEDSAMYFCASSDTTSGPGTQYFGPGTRLLVL.

V gene TRBV27 combines with J gene TRBJ1-2; TRBD1 is a possible D gene (6 bases). V was trimmed by 4 bases and J by 3 bases, leaving 15 bases between them. The CDR3 spans 15 residues. The germline V gene encodes CDR1 MNHEY and CDR2 SMNVEV (reference sequence). For the CDR3, the DNA is TGTGCCAGCAGTTCCAGGGGTACCCTTTACTATGGCTACACCTTC. This codes for CASSSRGTLYYGYTF.

V gene TRBV6-6 combines with J gene TRBJ1-5; 7 bases agree with TRBD1. This CDR3 region has 15 residues. Germline assignment: CDR1 MNHNY and CDR2 SVGAGI (reference sequence). With 2 bases clipped from V and 3 bases from J, the junction kept 4 bases outside the gene matches. In DNA, the CDR3 is TGTGCCAGCAGTTACGTGGGACAGTACAATCAGCCCCAGCATTTT. Residues: CASSYVGQYNQPQHF.

The chain joins TRBV6-6 to TRBJ1-2; tentatively, D is TRBD1 (5 bases). The germline V gene has CDR1 MNHNY and CDR2 SVGAGI (reference sequence). This CDR3 has 14 residues. Trimming took 5 bases from V and 8 from J, leaving 18 bases between them. The CDR3, as DNA: TGTGCCAGCAGTACTGGACAAGGGATGGGCGGCTACACCTTC. It codes for CASSTGQGMGGYTF.

The CDR3 spells CATSDPLGTGELFF. CDR3 nucleotides: TGTGCCACCAGTGATCCCCTTGGCACCGGGGAGCTGTTTTTT. This rearrangement joins TRBV24-1 to TRBJ2-2; D gene ambiguous. The germline V gene encodes CDR1 KGHDR and CDR2 SFDVKD. The CDR3 sequence is 14 residues long. V was cut by 3 bases and J by 4 bases, with 8 bases left in between.

CDR3 protein: CASRPGQVLTGELFF. The CDR3 bases are TGTGCCAGCAGGCCGGGACAGGTGTTGACCGGGGAGCTGTTTTTT. The genes are TRBV6-5 and TRBJ2-2; 8 bases line up with TRBD1. Per the germline V gene, CDR1 is MNHEY and CDR2 is SVGAGI. This CDR3 has 15 residues. V gave up 6 bases and J gave up 5 bases; unmatched junction bases: 8.

This clone was recorded a few times. V usage is TRBV2 and J usage is TRBJ2-1; 8 nucleotides align to TRBD2. This CDR3 spans 17 amino acids. The germline V gene encodes CDR1 SNHLY and CDR2 FYNNEI. The junction had 9 bases not matched to a gene; V was cut back by 1 base and J by 4 bases. The CDR3: CASSEGGGGGSYNEQFF. The CDR3 region has the DNA TGTGCCAGCAGTGAAGGTGGTGGCGGGGGGTCGTACAATGAGCAGTTCTTC.

The chain carries TRBV7-9 and TRBJ1-2; 9 bases align to TRBD1. This CDR3 comprises 15 residues. Germline trimming cut 5 bases from V and 4 bases from J; bases unmatched to any gene: 8. The V gene's germline CDR1 is SEHNR and CDR2 FQNEAQ (reference sequence). The chain's CDR3 is CASSREDRGVYGYTF. The CDR3 DNA sequence: TGTGCCAGCAGCCGGGAGGACAGGGGTGTCTATGGCTACACCTTC.

V is TRBV6-5 and J is TRBJ1-1; D perhaps matches TRBD1 (5 bases). The CDR3 spans 13 residues. V was clipped by 7 bases and J by 5 bases, with 14 bases between them. The V gene's germline CDR1 is MNHEY and CDR2 SVGAGI. CDR3 amino acids: CASKPGGGTEAFF. CDR3 coding DNA: TGTGCCAGCAAGCCCGGGGGGGGAACTGAAGCTTTCTTT.

The genes are TRBV5-4 and TRBJ2-5; D gene unclear. V was clipped by 0 bases and J by 5 bases, with 11 bases between them. Germline loops: CDR1 SGHNT, CDR2 YYREEE (reference sequence). The CDR3 contains 14 residues. For the CDR3, the DNA is TGTGCCAGCAGCTTGGTACCCAACAGTGAGACCCAGTACTTC. It translates to CASSLVPNSETQYF.

This clone was counted between two and nine times. In the same sample, other DNA sequences code for this CDR3. The chain joins TRBV19 to TRBJ1-2, with D hard to call. The CDR3 is made up of 13 amino acids. Trimming took 1 base from V and 5 from J, leaving 8 bases between them. CDR1 LNHDA and CDR2 SQIVND come from the germline V gene (reference sequence). This CDR3 is CASSIGGNYGYTF. CDR3 in DNA: TGTGCCAGTAGTATAGGAGGGAATTATGGCTACACCTTC.

The V gene is TRBV18, the J gene TRBJ1-1, with D possibly TRBD1 on 5 matching bases. V lost 4 bases and J 8 bases, leaving 14 bases between the germline ends. CDR1 and CDR2 (germline): KGHSH, LQKENI. The CDR3 is 13 residues long. This CDR3 is CASSQDGGWEAFF. In DNA form, the CDR3 reads TGTGCCAGCTCACAGGACGGGGGATGGGAAGCTTTCTTT.

J is TRBJ2-5 and V is TRBV6-6; 9 bases line up with TRBD1. Looked up from germline, CDR1 is MNHNY and CDR2 is SVGAGI (reference sequence). Trimming removed 5 bases from V and 4 bases from J; junction bases left unmatched: 14. The CDR3 length is 17 residues. As DNA, the CDR3 is TGTGCCAGCAGTCGTACCTACAGGGGGCCCCCGGGAGAGACCCAGTACTTC. Translating it yields CASSRTYRGPPGETQYF.

This clone was observed a handful of times. V gene TRBV18 combines with J gene TRBJ2-1; 9 positions match TRBD2. Trimming cost V 0 bases and J 8 bases; bases outside gene matches: 5. Germline V gives CDR1 KGHSH, CDR2 LQKENI. The CDR3 runs to 15 residues. The DNA of the CDR3 is TGTGCCAGCTCACCACCGGGACTAGCACCCCATGAGCAGTTCTTC. Translated: CASSPPGLAPHEQFF. Supplemented by reference TRBV18 and TRBJ2-1, the full variable domain reads NAGVMQNPRHLVRRRGQEARLRCSPMKGHSHVYWYRQLPEEGLKFMVYLQKENIIDESGMPKERFSAEFPKEGPSILRIQQVVRGDSAAYFCASSPPGLAPHEQFFGPGTRLTVL.

This chain uses TRBV12-5 with TRBJ2-3, with D unclear. Deletions cut 6 bases from V and 8 bases from J, with 12 bases between. This CDR3 region has 12 residues. Germline CDR1 is LGHNT and CDR2 is FRNRAP. The CDR3 spells CASGRGVGTQYF. The CDR3, as DNA: TGTGCTAGTGGCCGTGGGGTTGGTACGCAGTATTTT.

The chain links TRBV30 to TRBJ1-1; D ambiguous. CDR3 size: 14 residues. CDR1 GTSNPN and CDR2 SVGIG come from the germline V gene (reference sequence). The germline V and J ends were trimmed by 1 base and 5 bases, with 14 bases remaining between them. Here the CDR3 DNA reads TGTGCCTGGAGTGGGCGGGTGCGAGGAACTGAAGCTTTCTTT. Protein: CAWSGRVRGTEAFF.

In DNA form, the CDR3 reads TGTGCCAGCTCAGCGGGACAGGGTAACCCCAATTCACCCCTCCACTTT. Protein sequence: CASSAGQGNPNSPLHF. This chain links TRBV18 with TRBJ1-6; 9 bases agree with TRBD1. V shed 5 bases and J 7 bases; nucleotides not matched to a gene: 9. Germline V CDR1 and CDR2: KGHSH, LQKENI. The CDR3 covers 16 residues.

This chain's CDR3 is CASSATGTDNQPQHF. DNA for the CDR3: TGTGCCAGTAGTGCTACCGGGACAGACAATCAGCCCCAGCATTTT. The rearrangement uses TRBV19 and TRBJ1-5; 7 positions match TRBD1. Germline CDR1 LNHDA, CDR2 SQIVND (reference sequence). This CDR3 is 15 amino acids long. Germline trimming cut 5 bases from V and 3 bases from J; bases unmatched to any gene: 7.

This rearrangement joins TRBV5-1 to TRBJ2-6; no firm D call. From germline, CDR1 is SGHRS and CDR2 YFSETQ. Deletions cut 4 bases from V and 0 bases from J, with 11 bases between. This CDR3 is built from 16 residues. The CDR3 coding sequence is TGCGCCAGCAGCATCGGCGAACTCTCTGGGGCCAACGTCCTGACTTTC. It translates to CASSIGELSGANVLTF.

The chain employs TRBV14 and TRBJ2-5, with unresolved D. The CDR3 contains 13 residues. The germline gives CDR1 SGHDN, CDR2 FVKESK. V was shortened by 1 base and J by 5 bases, with 8 bases between the two germline ends. CDR3 DNA: TGTGCCAGCAGCCAAGGAAATGTCGAGACCCAGTACTTC. Translating gives CASSQGNVETQYF. Together with reference TRBV14 and TRBJ2-5, the CDR3 gives the full variable domain: EAGVTQFPSHSVIEKGQTVTLRCDPISGHDNLYWYRRVMGKEIKFLLHFVKESKQDESGMPNNRFLAERTGGTYSTLKVQPAELEDSGVYFCASSQGNVETQYFGPGTRLLVL.

CDR3 in amino acids: CASSNSGGIYNEQFF. As DNA, the CDR3 is TGTGCCAGCAGCAATAGCGGGGGAATCTACAATGAGCAGTTCTTC. The chain couples TRBV9 to TRBJ2-1; 9 bases fit TRBD2. The ends lost 4 bases at V and 3 bases at J; junction bases unmatched: 5. The CDR3 is 15 amino acids. Per germline, CDR1 SGDLS and CDR2 YYNGEE. The full variable domain, completed using reference TRBV9 and TRBJ2-1, is DSGVTQTPKHLITATGQRVTLRCSPRSGDLSVYWYQQSLDQGLQFLIQYYNGEERAKGNILERFSAQQFPDLHSELNLSSLELGDSALYFCASSNSGGIYNEQFFGPGTRLTVL.

This chain links TRBV12-5 with TRBJ1-2; D remains ambiguous. Germline CDR1 LGHNT, CDR2 FRNRAP. V lost 6 bases and J 4 bases, leaving 12 bases between the germline ends. The CDR3 loop spans 13 amino acids. The DNA of the CDR3 is TGTGCTAGTGGAGACGGACCTTTCTATGGCTACACCTTC. Translation gives CASGDGPFYGYTF.

The chain employs TRBV5-1 and TRBJ1-1; D gene ambiguous. This CDR3 spans 14 amino acids. CDR1 and CDR2 (germline): SGHRS, YFSETQ. The V and J ends lost 0 bases and 5 bases respectively, with 11 bases between them. This CDR3 is CASSLAVGRTEAFF. CDR3 in DNA: TGCGCCAGCAGCTTGGCTGTCGGGAGGACTGAAGCTTTCTTT.

This sequence joins TRBV28 and TRBJ1-4; TRBD1 matches 11 bases. CDR1 and CDR2 (germline): MDHEN, SYDVKM. V lost 3 bases to trimming and J lost 8 bases; unmatched junction nucleotides: 5. This CDR3 contains 15 residues. The CDR3 is CASSLRGTGGEKLFF. In nucleotides, the CDR3 is TGTGCCAGCAGTTTGCGCGGGACAGGGGGGGAAAAACTGTTTTTT.